This TCR beta chain is from a study of T cells in women clearing cervical HPV infection. Study-level points and caveats: CIN3+ cases had significantly higher TCR richness than controls; evenness did not differ.

Assay used: immunoSEQ multiplex PCR; TCRdb lists only in-frame clones, some missing. The specimen's table records tens of thousands of clones. For this clone: Its specificity is unknown.

The origin of this receptor is a woman between 18 and 75 years old with a cervical HPV16 infection that either progressed to CIN3+ or cleared (not recorded which). Material for sequencing was blood buffy coat.

CDR3 bases read: TGCGCCAGCAGCTTGAGAGTCGGGGCAGATACG. It yields the protein CASSLRVGADT. The complete CDR3 protein is CASSLRVGADTQYF. The gene calls are TRBV5-1 and TRBJ2-3, with D tentatively TRBD2 (5 bases). The read ends 3 residues before the CDR3 terminus; that terminus is restored from the germline J gene. This CDR3 has 14 residues. Germline V gives CDR1 SGHRS, CDR2 YFSETQ. Trimming pared 1 base from V and 4 bases from J, leaving 10 bases between.